The 10 T cell receptor beta chains below all came from one sample that was sequenced in a study of cytotoxic CD8 clonotypes in ibrutinib-treated CLL. Clones were sequenced by immunoSEQ multiplex PCR, and TCRdb holds only the in-frame ones, with some missing. The sample consists of about 140,000 clones, approximately 75% of them appearing once. The sequencing here drew on PBMCs, taken after 12 months of ibrutinib treatment. The receptors derive from a human donor with chronic lymphocytic leukemia.

The table lists this clone with a count of one. The chain links TRBV19 to TRBJ2-3; D remains unclear. Trimming took off 4 bases at V and 6 bases at J, with 11 bases between the two ends. Per germline, CDR1 LNHDA and CDR2 SQIVND (reference sequence). There are 13 residues in the CDR3. The CDR3 DNA is TGTGCCAGTAGTAATGGGCCGGGTGATACGCAGTATTTT. Encoded protein: CASSNGPGDTQYF.

This chain uses TRBV7-3 with TRBJ2-1, with D possibly being TRBD2 (6 bases). CDR1 SGHTA and CDR2 FQGTGA come from the germline V gene. V dropped 4 bases and J dropped 6 bases, with 19 bases sitting between them. There are 16 residues in the CDR3. CDR3 in amino acids: CASSSLSRDQGNEQFF. The CDR3 region has the DNA TGTGCCAGCAGCTCATTATCGCGGGACCAGGGCAATGAGCAGTTCTTC.

The chain combines TRBV15 with TRBJ1-3, with unresolved D. The length of the CDR3 is 14 residues. CDR1 LNHNV and CDR2 YYDKDF come from the germline V gene (reference sequence). Trimming removed 1 base from V and 2 bases from J, with 6 bases in between. In nucleotides, the CDR3 is TGTGCCACCAGCAGAGTCATACCTGGAAACACCATATATTTT. Translating gives CATSRVIPGNTIYF. Variable domain in full (rest from reference TRBV15 and TRBJ1-3): DAMVIQNPRYQVTQFGKPVTLSCSQTLNHNVMYWYQQKSSQAPKLLFHYYDKDFNNEADTPDNFQSRRPNTSFCFLDIRSPGLGDTAMYLCATSRVIPGNTIYFGEGSWLTVV.

The chain couples TRBV5-1 to TRBJ1-5, with a possible D match to TRBD1 (5 bases). Trimming stripped 0 bases from V and 4 bases from J, with 11 bases between. This CDR3 is 15 amino acids long. Germline-derived CDR1 and CDR2 are SGHRS and YFSETQ. The CDR3 DNA is TGCGCCAGCAGCTTGGGGCAGGGTGGGAATCAGCCCCAGCATTTT. As protein: CASSLGQGGNQPQHF.

The chain uses TRBV6-5 and TRBJ2-7; 9 nucleotides line up with TRBD1. The V gene's germline CDR1 is MNHEY and CDR2 SVGAGI. With 1 base clipped from V and 4 bases from J, the junction kept 8 bases outside the gene matches. The CDR3 is 16 amino acids. This CDR3 is CASSYFTGQGRYEQYF. The DNA for the CDR3 is TGTGCCAGCAGTTACTTCACCGGACAGGGGAGATACGAGCAGTACTTC.

The chain is built from TRBV19 and TRBJ2-3; the match to TRBD1 covers 12 bases. After removal of 3 bases from V and 6 bases from J, the junction contained 10 bases not matched to a gene. The V gene's germline CDR1 is LNHDA and CDR2 SQIVND (reference sequence). The CDR3 is 17 residues long. The CDR3 nucleotides read TGTGCCAGTAGTATGACCCTGGGGACAGGGGGCTGGGATACGCAGTATTTT. Translating it yields CASSMTLGTGGWDTQYF.

The rearrangement links TRBV4-1 to TRBJ2-2; 7 positions agree with TRBD1. CDR3 size: 15 residues. Per the germline V gene, CDR1 is MGHRA and CDR2 is YSYEKL. The V segment lost 0 bases and the J segment 4 bases; nucleotides outside the gene matches: 2. The CDR3 DNA reads TGCGCCAGCAGCCAAGAAGGGACAGTCACCGGGGAGCTGTTTTTT. Translating gives CASSQEGTVTGELFF.

The rearrangement links TRBV5-1 to TRBJ2-7; TRBD1 matches at 7 bases. Germline CDR1 reads SGHRS; CDR2 reads YFSETQ. The CDR3 has 14 amino acids. V gave up 3 bases and J gave up 2 bases; unmatched junction bases: 5. The CDR3 nucleotides read TGCGCCAGCAGCTACACAACAGGGGCCTACGAGCAGTACTTC. This codes for CASSYTTGAYEQYF.

The rearrangement uses TRBV29-1 and TRBJ1-2, with D tentatively TRBD1 (5 bases). Trimming stripped 5 bases from V and 8 bases from J, with 12 bases between. CDR1 and CDR2 from the germline V gene are SQVTM and ANQGSEA. The CDR3 loop spans 11 amino acids. CDR3: CSVRQGGGYTF. The CDR3, as DNA: TGCAGCGTTCGGCAGGGAGGAGGCTACACCTTC.

V is TRBV7-6 and J is TRBJ2-2, with TRBD2 matching 13 bases. This CDR3 comprises 18 residues. Germline CDR1 and CDR2: SGHVS and FNYEAQ. V dropped 2 bases and J dropped 5; count of bases not matched to a gene: 8. CDR3 DNA: TGTGCCAGCAGCTTACGTACCGGACTAGCGGGAGCGACCGGGGAGCTGTTTTTT. Translating gives CASSLRTGLAGATGELFF.